The 31 T cell receptor beta chains presented below share a single source sample, sequenced in a study of beta chain features in type 1 diabetes. These receptors are not linked to any known antigen. What was sequenced were expressed TCRB transcripts, since all of the isolated RNA had been reverse transcribed. Assay used: immunoSEQ multiplex PCR; TCRdb lists only in-frame clones, some missing. The repertoire holds under 300,000 clones, with around 25% as singletons. The study, taken as a whole, reports: Significant though moderate, a shortening of TCRB CDR3s appeared in all four CD4+ subsets of Type 1 diabetes patients.

The sequenced sample was naive CD4+ T cells from blood. Receptors were obtained from a woman in her 30s with type 1 diabetes.

This clone was seen only a few times. The gene calls are TRBV18 and TRBJ2-3; 8 bases match TRBD2. Germline V gene data show CDR1 as KGHSH and CDR2 as LQKENI. After removal of 2 bases from V and 5 bases from J, the junction contained 3 bases not matched to a gene. This CDR3 region has 14 residues. CDR3 DNA: TGTGCCAGCTCACCAACTAGCGGCCTAGATACGCAGTATTTT. Protein: CASSPTSGLDTQYF.

This clone was recorded a few times. This chain uses TRBV9 with TRBJ2-5, with a possible D match to TRBD1 (6 bases). V was pared by 0 bases and J by 4 bases, with 10 bases between. The CDR3 is made up of 14 amino acids. Germline lookup yields CDR1 SGDLS and CDR2 YYNGEE. Here the CDR3 reads CASSVAPRGETQYF. The CDR3 coding sequence is TGTGCCAGCAGCGTAGCCCCCAGGGGAGAGACCCAGTACTTC. Supplemented by reference TRBV9 and TRBJ2-5, the full variable domain reads DSGVTQTPKHLITATGQRVTLRCSPRSGDLSVYWYQQSLDQGLQFLIQYYNGEERAKGNILERFSAQQFPDLHSELNLSSLELGDSALYFCASSVAPRGETQYFGPGTRLLVL.

This clone has only one observation. This chain links TRBV5-1 with TRBJ1-1; D is ambiguous. The CDR3 sequence is 13 residues long. The V gene's germline CDR1 is SGHRS and CDR2 YFSETQ. The V end was cut by 1 base, the J end by 4 bases, with 8 bases between. The chain's CDR3 is CASSLRGITEAFF. The CDR3 region has the DNA TGCGCCAGCAGCTTGAGAGGGATCACTGAAGCTTTCTTT.

The rearrangement links TRBV18 to TRBJ2-3; TRBD1 matches 8 bases. CDR1 is KGHSH, CDR2 LQKENI, per germline. This CDR3 contains 14 residues. Trimming took 3 bases from V and 2 from J; bases not matched to a gene: 1. The CDR3 here is CASSPGQVTDTQYF. The CDR3 DNA is TGTGCCAGCTCACCGGGACAGGTCACAGATACGCAGTATTTT.

This clone has more than one count but fewer than ten. The gene calls are TRBV30 and TRBJ2-1, with D uncertain. Trimming removed 1 base from V and 10 bases from J, with 8 bases in between. From germline, CDR1 is GTSNPN and CDR2 SVGIG (reference sequence). The CDR3 has 11 amino acids. CDR3 DNA: TGTGCCTGGAGTGAACATCGCGAGCAGTTCTTC. It specifies CAWSEHREQFF.

This chain joins TRBV10-3 and TRBJ2-3; 9 bases line up with TRBD2. CDR1 and CDR2 (germline): ENHRY, SYGVKD. The CDR3 has 16 amino acids. The J segment lost 4 bases and the V segment lost 2 bases, leaving 7 bases of the junction unmatched. The CDR3 here is CAISERNSGSSDTQYF. The DNA of the CDR3 is TGTGCCATCAGTGAGAGGAATAGCGGGAGCTCAGATACGCAGTATTTT.

This clone was seen a handful of times. The chain is built from TRBV23-1 and TRBJ1-5; D is ambiguous. TRBV23-1 falls under the ORF class, with uncertain function. V lost 1 base, J lost 1 base, and 11 bases lay in between. The CDR3 is made up of 16 amino acids. CDR3 in DNA: TGCGCCAGCAGTCAATTTGACGGGAAAAGCAATCAGCCCCAGCATTTT. Protein: CASSQFDGKSNQPQHF.

The DNA for the CDR3 is TGCGCCAGCAGCCAGGACAGATACGGCTCAAGTGGGACCCAGTACTTC. It yields the protein CASSQDRYGSSGTQYF. The chain employs TRBV4-1 and TRBJ2-5, with TRBD1 as a possible D gene (6 bases). The CDR3 runs 16 residues. Germline CDR1 MGHRA, CDR2 YSYEKL. Trimming took 3 bases from V and 7 from J, leaving 21 bases between them.

This clone has a handful of counts. This chain joins TRBV5-1 and TRBJ2-1; possible D gene TRBD1, 6 bases. The V end lost 0 bases, the J end lost 10 bases, and 14 bases lay between the germline ends. Germline V gene data show CDR1 as SGHRS and CDR2 as YFSETQ. The CDR3 is 14 residues long. The DNA of the CDR3 is TGCGCCAGCAGCTTGGGGCAGGGGAACAGGGAGCAGTTCTTC. Amino acids: CASSLGQGNREQFF.

This chain links TRBV28 with TRBJ2-7; 7 nucleotides align to TRBD1. V was pared by 7 bases and J by 7 bases, with 7 bases of the junction left unmatched. CDR1 is MDHEN, CDR2 SYDVKM, per germline. The CDR3 extends over 12 amino acids. In nucleotides, the CDR3 is TGTGCCAGCAACCGGGACAGCGTGGAGCAGTACTTC. Translation: CASNRDSVEQYF.

In its sample, this clone was seen a few times. The chain couples TRBV29-1 to TRBJ2-6; TRBD1 matches 11 bases. J was trimmed by 15 bases and V by 0 bases; bases with no gene match: 4. The CDR3 is 13 residues long. Germline V gene data show CDR1 as SQVTM and CDR2 as ANQGSEA. As DNA, the CDR3 is TGCAGCGTTGAAGAGAGGGACAGGGGGGGCCTGACTTTC. It specifies CSVEERDRGGLTF.

The V call is TRBV4-1, the J call TRBJ2-7; D unresolved. There are 13 residues in the CDR3. Germline V lookup: CDR1 MGHRA, CDR2 YSYEKL. V gave up 4 bases and J gave up 4 bases, with 11 bases separating them. The chain's CDR3 is CASSPGARYEQYF. The CDR3 bases are TGCGCCAGCAGCCCCGGAGCGAGATACGAGCAGTACTTC.

The count of this clone is one. The rearrangement links TRBV20-1 to TRBJ1-2; D is unresolved. CDR1 and CDR2 from the germline V gene are DFQATT and SNEGSKA (reference sequence). CDR3 length equals 11 residues. The CDR3 loop is CGSGSNYGYTF. In DNA, the CDR3 is TGCGGTAGCGGGTCTAACTATGGCTACACCTTC.

This clone was observed a few times. The chain joins TRBV16 to TRBJ2-1; D ambiguous. V was trimmed by 3 bases and J by 9 bases, leaving 15 bases between them. The CDR3 spans 14 residues. The germline V gene encodes CDR1 KGHSY and CDR2 FQNENV. The CDR3 is CASSHTLRLGEQFF. In DNA form, the CDR3 reads TGTGCCAGCAGCCATACCCTACGACTGGGTGAGCAGTTCTTC. The whole variable domain, filled in from reference TRBV16 and TRBJ2-1, reads GEEVAQTPKHLVRGEGQKAKLYCAPIKGHSYVFWYQQVLKNEFKFLISFQNENVFDETGMPKERFSAKCLPNSPCSLEIQATKLEDSAVYFCASSHTLRLGEQFFGPGTRLTVL.

This clone was counted only a few times. Relative to the germline gene, one junction end is altered; a read error may explain this. The chain has TRBV28 and TRBJ2-7, with 8 bases matching TRBD1. Germline CDR1 and CDR2: MDHEN and SYDVKM. There are 12 residues in the CDR3. CDR3 amino acids: CASSLTGTGTNF. CDR3 coding DNA: TGTGCCAGCAGTTTAACCGGGACAGGCACGAACTTC.

The table lists this clone with a few counts. The chain employs TRBV4-2 and TRBJ2-2; 11 bases agree with TRBD1. This CDR3 is built from 14 residues. V shed 8 bases, J shed 6 bases, and the junction held 5 bases outside the gene matches. CDR1 LGHNA and CDR2 YNFKEQ come from the germline V gene. CDR3 in amino acids: CASRRTGGSGELFF. CDR3 in DNA: TGTGCCAGCCGCCGGACAGGGGGCTCCGGGGAGCTGTTTTTT.

The rearrangement links TRBV6-6 to TRBJ1-1; 7 bases map to TRBD1. The CDR3 runs to 14 residues. V was clipped by 7 bases and J by 0 bases; unmatched bases: 5. CDR1 and CDR2 (germline): MNHNY, SVGAGI (reference sequence). The CDR3 sequence: CASKWDSMNTEAFF. In nucleotides, the CDR3 is TGTGCCAGCAAATGGGACAGTATGAACACTGAAGCTTTCTTT.

The chain uses TRBV29-1 and TRBJ2-7, with 12 bases that match TRBD1. Germline lookup yields CDR1 SQVTM and CDR2 ANQGSEA. The CDR3 is 14 amino acids. Trimming at V came to 4 bases and at J to 7 bases, leaving 8 bases not matched to a gene. The CDR3 coding sequence is TGCAGCGTTGGGGGGGGACAGGGGGCAAGAGAGCAGTACTTC. It yields the protein CSVGGGQGAREQYF.

This clone appeared a few times. This sequence joins TRBV9 and TRBJ2-1; tentative D call: TRBD2 (6 bases). The CDR3 is 18 amino acids. The germline CDR1 and CDR2 sequences are SGDLS and YYNGEE. The germline V and J ends were trimmed by 0 bases and 0 bases, with 16 bases remaining between them. The CDR3 sequence: CASSVAGESPSSYNEQFF. The CDR3 region has the DNA TGTGCCAGCAGCGTAGCGGGAGAGTCTCCAAGCTCCTACAATGAGCAGTTCTTC.

This clone was counted a few times. This chain uses TRBV7-6 with TRBJ1-2; TRBD1 might be the D (6 bases). Germline CDR1 and CDR2: SGHVS and FNYEAQ. The CDR3 runs 13 residues. Trimming took 5 bases from V and 3 from J, leaving 10 bases between them. The CDR3 loop is CASSKQGDYGYTF. The CDR3 region has the DNA TGTGCCAGCAGCAAACAGGGAGACTATGGCTACACCTTC. Full variable domain (remainder filled in from reference TRBV7-6 and TRBJ1-2): GAGVSQSPRYKVTKRGQDVALRCDPISGHVSLYWYRQALGQGPEFLTYFNYEAQQDKSGLPNDRFSAERPEGSISTLTIQRTEQRDSAMYRCASSKQGDYGYTFGSGTRLTVV.

This sequence joins TRBV9 and TRBJ1-2; D uncertain. Trimming took 0 bases from V and 6 from J, leaving 9 bases between them. Germline assignment: CDR1 SGDLS and CDR2 YYNGEE. This CDR3 has 13 residues. This chain's CDR3 is CASSVGMADGYTF. The CDR3 DNA is TGTGCCAGCAGCGTAGGGATGGCGGATGGCTACACCTTC.

This clone has more than one count but fewer than ten. The chain couples TRBV29-1 to TRBJ1-2; no clear D gene. Germline CDR1 and CDR2: SQVTM and ANQGSEA. The CDR3 is 13 amino acids. The V end was cut by 7 bases, the J end by 0 bases, with 12 bases between. The CDR3 reads CSAGVGSNYGYTF. CDR3 in DNA: TGCAGCGCTGGAGTAGGATCTAACTATGGCTACACCTTC.

This clone came up a few times. The CDR3 sequence: CSVEYRGRSTEAFF. Here the CDR3 DNA reads TGCAGCGTGGAATACAGGGGGCGAAGCACTGAAGCTTTCTTT. The gene calls are TRBV29-1 and TRBJ1-1, with 9 bases that match TRBD1. Germline V CDR1 and CDR2: SQVTM, ANQGSEA. With V trimmed by 6 bases and J by 4 bases, 9 bases remained unmatched. The CDR3 spans 14 residues.

This clone has just a few counts. The gene calls are TRBV6-1 and TRBJ1-1; possibly TRBD1 for D (5 bases). Between the trimmed V and J ends, which lost 8 bases and 1 base, there was a span of 11 bases. Looked up from germline, CDR1 is MNHNS and CDR2 is SASEGT. CDR3 length: 13 amino acids. CDR3 sequence reads: CASSARANTEAFF. In DNA, the CDR3 is TGTGCCAGCTCGGCCAGGGCGAACACTGAAGCTTTCTTT.

The J gene is TRBJ2-1, the V gene TRBV28; 14 bases align to TRBD2. Trimming took 6 bases from V and 10 from J; bases not matched to a gene: 14. This CDR3 region has 17 residues. CDR1 is MDHEN and CDR2 is SYDVKM in the germline V gene. The CDR3 coding sequence is TGTGCCAGCAGACAATTCCCGGGACTAGCGGGAGAAGTGGAGCAGTTCTTC. Protein sequence: CASRQFPGLAGEVEQFF.

This chain uses TRBV6-5 with TRBJ1-1; D unclear. CDR1 and CDR2 (germline): MNHEY, SVGAGI. The CDR3 is 13 residues long. Trimming removed 10 bases at V and 7 bases at J, with 19 bases between. As DNA, the CDR3 is TGTGCCACCGAGCAAAAGGCAGGCTATGAAGCTTTCTTT. It yields the protein CATEQKAGYEAFF.

In DNA, the CDR3 is TGTGCCAGTAGTACCGACAGGCACTACGAGCAGTACTTC. It codes for CASSTDRHYEQYF. The rearrangement links TRBV19 to TRBJ2-7; TRBD1 might be the D (6 bases). There are 13 residues in the CDR3. Deletions cut 4 bases from V and 3 bases from J, with 10 bases between. Germline loops: CDR1 LNHDA, CDR2 SQIVND (reference sequence). Using reference TRBV19 and TRBJ2-7 for the parts outside the CDR3, the full variable domain is DGGITQSPKYLFRKEGQNVTLSCEQNLNHDAMYWYRQDPGQGLRLIYYSQIVNDFQKGDIAEGYSVSREKKESFPLTVTSAQKNPTAFYLCASSTDRHYEQYFGPGTRLTVT.

The chain couples TRBV5-4 to TRBJ1-1; 7 bases agree with TRBD1. Per germline, CDR1 SGHNT and CDR2 YYREEE (reference sequence). After removal of 4 bases from V and 1 base from J, the junction contained 16 bases not matched to a gene. The CDR3 runs 18 residues. The CDR3 bases are TGTGCCAGCAGCGCGGGACAGCCGAATACCGCCGCGAACACTGAAGCTTTCTTT. Translated, it gives CASSAGQPNTAANTEAFF.

The chain uses TRBV9 and TRBJ2-3; D is undetermined. Germline V gene sequence: CDR1 SGDLS, CDR2 YYNGEE. V was shortened by 1 base and J by 2 bases, with 5 bases between the two germline ends. The CDR3 extends over 13 amino acids. The CDR3 sequence is CASSVQATDTQYF. In DNA, the CDR3 is TGTGCCAGCAGCGTACAGGCCACAGATACGCAGTATTTT.

This chain joins TRBV4-1 and TRBJ2-3; 14 positions match TRBD2. Germline values: CDR1 MGHRA, CDR2 YSYEKL. CDR3 length: 17 amino acids. V lost 2 bases and J lost 3; bases outside the gene matches: 4. CDR3 amino acids: CASSQPTSGRDTDTQYF. In DNA, the CDR3 is TGCGCCAGCAGCCAACCGACTAGCGGGAGGGATACAGATACGCAGTATTTT.

The sample holds a few counts of this clone. The chain employs TRBV10-3 and TRBJ2-3, with TRBD1 identical over 9 bases. V was clipped by 5 bases and J by 3 bases; unmatched bases: 12. Looked up from germline, CDR1 is ENHRY and CDR2 is SYGVKD. The CDR3 totals 17 residues. Written as DNA, the CDR3 is TGTGCCATCAGTCTGACCCCGACAGGGGGATTAACAGATACGCAGTATTTT. Amino acids: CAISLTPTGGLTDTQYF.